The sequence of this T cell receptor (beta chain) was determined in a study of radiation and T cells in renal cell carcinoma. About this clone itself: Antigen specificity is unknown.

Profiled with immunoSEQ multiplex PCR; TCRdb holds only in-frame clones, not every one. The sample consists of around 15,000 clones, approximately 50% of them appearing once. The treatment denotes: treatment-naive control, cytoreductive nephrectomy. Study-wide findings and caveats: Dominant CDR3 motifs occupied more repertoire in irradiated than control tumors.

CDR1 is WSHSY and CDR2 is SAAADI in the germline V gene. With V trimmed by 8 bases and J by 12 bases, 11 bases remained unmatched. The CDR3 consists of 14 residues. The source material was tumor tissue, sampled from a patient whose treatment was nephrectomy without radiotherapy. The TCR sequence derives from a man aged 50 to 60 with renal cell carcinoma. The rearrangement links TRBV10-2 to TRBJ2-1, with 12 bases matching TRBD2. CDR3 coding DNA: TGCGCCAGCGGAGCTAGCGGGGGGGCAATGCCGCAGTTCTTC. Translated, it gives CASGASGGAMPQFF.